This T cell receptor (beta chain) is from a study of human T cells and chemical hapten exposure. Time point of the sample: patch test 2, 6 weeks after DPC sensitization. Treatment meaning: therapeutic diphenylcyclopropenone sensitization with weekly scalp DPC. From whole blood left unfractionated, total RNA was extracted. Germline lookup yields CDR1 DFQATT and CDR2 SNEGSKA (reference sequence). The CDR3 runs to 14 residues. V shed 3 bases and J shed 9 bases, with 18 bases lying between them. TCRdb used MiXCR to reprocess the RACE reads, holding one entry per CDR3 protein. The sample includes over 60,000 distinct CDR3 sequences, around 10% of them seen just once.

This chain links TRBV20-1 with TRBJ2-4; TRBD1 or TRBD2 may be the D gene (6 bases each). Sequencing used whole blood, obtained in connection with sensitization to the hapten diphenylcyclopropenone (DPC). The clonotype comes from a woman between 45 and 65 years old with alopecia areata. Some clones in this sample may be carry-over from other donors' samples. CDR3 sequence: CSASEGGPPGIQYF. CDR3 bases: TGCAGTGCTAGTGAGGGGGGCCCTCCGGGCATTCAGTACTTC.